The 19 T cell receptor beta chains given below trace back to one sample, sequenced in a study of a mutant IDH1 vaccine in newly diagnosed glioma. The time point denotes: week 47, end of study. A 20-mer mutant IDH1 peptide at 300 ug was injected subcutaneously with topical imiquimod. These receptors have no identified antigens. TCRdb's copy holds only in-frame clones and misses some; the assay was immunoSEQ multiplex PCR. The sample yields some 35,000 clones, 60% to 75% seen once. Here the sequenced sample was PBMCs, taken from a glioma patient whose treatment included an IDH1 peptide vaccine. The receptors shown here come from a man aged 35-49 years with glioma.

Only one count was recorded for this clone. J is TRBJ2-1 and V is TRBV6-5; 12 nucleotides align to TRBD2. The CDR3 loop spans 16 amino acids. The junction had 9 bases not matched to a gene; V was cut back by 4 bases and J by 8 bases. The germline CDR1 and CDR2 sequences are MNHEY and SVGAGI. The CDR3 loop reads CASSSTSTSGSYEQFF. The DNA for the CDR3 is TGTGCCAGCAGTTCTACCTCGACTAGCGGGAGCTATGAGCAGTTCTTC.

The chain has TRBV9 and TRBJ1-1, with TRBD1 matching 8 bases. The V and J ends lost 0 bases and 8 bases, in that order; junction bases with no gene match: 6. Looked up from germline, CDR1 is SGDLS and CDR2 is YYNGEE. This CDR3 has 14 amino acids. CDR3 region: CASSVDGTGPEAFF. CDR3 in DNA: TGTGCCAGCAGCGTAGATGGGACAGGCCCAGAAGCTTTCTTT.

This clone was counted once. The V gene is TRBV19, the J gene TRBJ2-2, with 10 bases aligning to TRBD2. Per germline, CDR1 LNHDA and CDR2 SQIVND (reference sequence). V shed 6 bases and J 5 bases; nucleotides not matched to a gene: 3. This CDR3 is built from 14 residues. CDR3 region: CASRKREGTGELFF. CDR3 DNA sequence: TGTGCCAGTAGGAAGCGGGAGGGAACCGGGGAGCTGTTTTTT.

This rearrangement joins TRBV18 to TRBJ1-1; D not resolved. The CDR3 contains 13 residues. In germline, CDR1 is KGHSH, CDR2 LQKENI. V lost 3 bases, J lost 2 bases, and 7 bases lay in between. The CDR3: CASSPSHNTEAFF. CDR3 coding DNA: TGTGCCAGCTCACCTTCCCATAACACTGAAGCTTTCTTT.

The gene calls are TRBV5-1 and TRBJ2-1; unclear D gene. This CDR3 contains 17 residues. V shed 4 bases and J shed 0 bases, with 17 bases lying between them. Germline assignment: CDR1 SGHRS and CDR2 YFSETQ. As DNA, the CDR3 is TGCGCCAGCAGCCTGATGGGCCGAGGCCCCTCCTACAATGAGCAGTTCTTC. Its translation: CASSLMGRGPSYNEQFF.

The chain combines TRBV28 with TRBJ1-5; 7 nucleotides align to TRBD1. Germline trimming cut 3 bases from V and 3 bases from J; bases unmatched to any gene: 5. The CDR3 is 15 amino acids. Germline V gene lookup returns CDR1 MDHEN and CDR2 SYDVKM. CDR3 region: CASSFRTGANQPQHF. The CDR3 nucleotides are TGTGCCAGCAGTTTCCGGACAGGCGCCAATCAGCCCCAGCATTTT.

The chain combines TRBV9 with TRBJ2-5; 7 nucleotides line up with TRBD2. Germline-derived CDR1 and CDR2 are SGDLS and YYNGEE. V was clipped by 4 bases and J by 0 bases; unmatched bases: 9. This CDR3 is 16 amino acids long. The CDR3 loop reads CASSTTSGTYQETQYF. For the CDR3, the DNA is TGTGCCAGCAGCACGACCAGCGGGACGTACCAAGAGACCCAGTACTTC.

The chain links TRBV5-1 to TRBJ2-7; D gene ambiguous. Germline V lookup: CDR1 SGHRS, CDR2 YFSETQ. Between the trimmed V and J ends, which lost 4 bases and 1 base, there was a span of 9 bases. The length of the CDR3 is 13 residues. CDR3 DNA sequence: TGCGCCAGCAGCCTCTACGAATCCTACGAGCAGTACTTC. As protein: CASSLYESYEQYF.

The V gene is TRBV18, the J gene TRBJ1-1; 7 bases are a match to TRBD1. Trimming removed 5 bases from V and 6 bases from J; junction bases left unmatched: 6. Germline V gene lookup returns CDR1 KGHSH and CDR2 LQKENI. The CDR3 is made up of 13 amino acids. CDR3 protein: CASSSTGRAEAFF. CDR3 nucleotide sequence: TGTGCCAGCTCATCGACAGGGCGCGCTGAAGCTTTCTTT.

The chain carries TRBV6-1 and TRBJ2-3, with TRBD2 identical over 9 bases. The V segment lost 2 bases and the J segment 1 base; nucleotides outside the gene matches: 13. The CDR3 is made up of 19 amino acids. Germline CDR1 and CDR2: MNHNS and SASEGT. CDR3 amino acids: CASSELNSGSWTGTDTQYF. CDR3 sequence (DNA): TGTGCCAGCAGTGAATTAAATAGCGGGAGTTGGACTGGCACAGATACGCAGTATTTT.

The chain links TRBV5-4 to TRBJ1-5; D is possibly TRBD1 (5 bases). This CDR3 contains 14 residues. Germline-derived CDR1 and CDR2 are SGHNT and YYREEE (reference sequence). The V end was cut by 3 bases, the J end by 4 bases, with 11 bases between. The CDR3 here is CASSSGTGNQPQHF. The CDR3, as DNA: TGTGCCAGCAGCTCCGGGACGGGTAATCAGCCCCAGCATTTT.

The chain carries TRBV2 and TRBJ1-5; TRBD1 agrees at 7 bases. The CDR3 spans 15 residues. Germline values: CDR1 SNHLY, CDR2 FYNNEI. V trimming: 6 bases; J trimming: 1 base; junction bases outside the gene matches: 6. In nucleotides, the CDR3 is TGTGCCAGCAGCGGACCCAGGGGGAGCAATCAGCCCCAGCATTTT. It is translated as CASSGPRGSNQPQHF.

V and J are TRBV6-6 and TRBJ2-5; 8 nucleotides match TRBD2. V lost 4 bases, J lost 5 bases, and 6 bases stayed unmatched. Per the germline V gene, CDR1 is MNHNY and CDR2 is SVGAGI (reference sequence). The CDR3 has 14 residues. The CDR3: CASSSHRGGETQYF. The CDR3 DNA reads TGTGCCAGCAGTTCCCACCGGGGGGGGGAGACCCAGTACTTC.

The CDR3 reads CASSLAGYQMNTEAFF. CDR3 nucleotides: TGCGCCAGCAGCTTGGCTGGATACCAAATGAACACTGAAGCTTTCTTT. This chain links TRBV5-1 with TRBJ1-1; no clear D gene. Germline CDR1 is SGHRS and CDR2 is YFSETQ. This CDR3 has 16 amino acids. V was clipped by 0 bases and J by 0 bases, with 12 bases between them.

The chain uses TRBV6-5 and TRBJ1-5; 8 positions agree with TRBD1. Germline CDR1 MNHEY, CDR2 SVGAGI. This CDR3 has 16 residues. V lost 2 bases to trimming and J lost 2 bases; unmatched junction nucleotides: 5. The CDR3 coding sequence is TGTGCCAGCAGTTACACCTACAGGGGGGGCAATCAGCCCCAGCATTTT. Protein: CASSYTYRGGNQPQHF.

This chain links TRBV30 with TRBJ2-3; 8 bases match TRBD2. The CDR3 spans 13 residues. Trimming removed 4 bases from V and 5 bases from J; junction bases left unmatched: 5. Germline V lookup: CDR1 GTSNPN, CDR2 SVGIG (reference sequence). The CDR3 DNA reads as TGTGCCTGGAAAGCGGGAGTTGAAGATACGCAGTATTTT. Its protein is CAWKAGVEDTQYF.

This clone was picked up a small number of times. This sequence joins TRBV30 and TRBJ1-5; D not resolved. Germline lookup yields CDR1 GTSNPN and CDR2 SVGIG (reference sequence). V was trimmed by 1 base and J by 5 bases, leaving 27 bases between them. The CDR3 length is 19 residues. The CDR3 loop is CAWSARYASNDPEDQPQHF. CDR3 DNA sequence: TGTGCCTGGAGTGCCCGTTATGCGTCCAACGATCCCGAGGATCAGCCCCAGCATTTT.

DNA of the CDR3: TGCAGCGTAGTTCAAGAAAACTCCTACGAGCAGTACTTC. This sequence encodes CSVVQENSYEQYF. The rearrangement uses TRBV29-1 and TRBJ2-7; D not resolved. The CDR3 runs 13 residues. V gave up 6 bases and J gave up 0 bases, with 12 bases separating them. CDR1 is SQVTM and CDR2 is ANQGSEA in the germline V gene.

The chain has TRBV5-5 and TRBJ1-5; D uncertain. Looked up from germline, CDR1 is SGHKS and CDR2 is YYEKEE (reference sequence). Trimming pared 2 bases from V and 6 bases from J, leaving 12 bases between. This CDR3 comprises 14 residues. This CDR3 reads CASSLHDRSQPQHF. CDR3 sequence (DNA): TGTGCCAGCAGCTTACACGACCGCAGTCAGCCCCAGCATTTT.